The clone carrying this TCR beta chain has a handful of counts. Its cognate antigen is unknown. After removal of 4 bases from V and 1 base from J, the junction contained 6 bases not matched to a gene. This CDR3 comprises 15 residues. Germline values: CDR1 SGHTA, CDR2 FQGNSA. Cultured CD4+ T cells had their DNA profiled by the Oncomine TCR Beta short-read assay. TCRdb re-called the PCR reads with MiXCR, one entry per CDR3 protein. Of 15,000 to 25,000 distinct CDR3 sequences listed, 50% to 70% are singletons. Treatment here: approximately 11-day PBMC culture with coronavirus spike peptide pools or control peptides (ViraFEST assay). This sample was taken from a study of vaccination and CD4 T cells after COVID-19.

The specimen comprised CD4+ T cells from blood, cultured in vitro, sampled after SARS-CoV-2 vaccination. The receptor comes from a human donor who had recovered from COVID-19. V usage is TRBV7-2 and J usage is TRBJ2-5, with 7 bases matching TRBD1. The CDR3 region has the DNA TGTGCCAGCAGCTCGAGGACAGGAACCCAAGAGACCCAGTACTTC. This encodes CASSSRTGTQETQYF.